Below, 5 T cell receptor beta chains from the same sample are listed, as sequenced in a study of patients and donors after allogeneic stem cell transplantation. TCRdb re-called the RT-PCR reads through MiXCR, storing one row per CDR3 protein. The sample shows roughly 960,000 distinct CDR3 sequences, roughly 18% of them seen only once. Material: blood, either unsorted or a sorted T cell fraction (not recorded which). These TCRs come from a human donor who was either an allogeneic HSCT recipient or a stem cell or donor lymphocyte infusion donor (not recorded which). It is not recorded whose cells these are; they may come from a transplant donor.

As to this clonotype: At one of its ends the junction is not consistent with the germline gene, which may arise from a read error. The chain joins TRBV9 to TRBJ2-5, with 8 bases lining up with TRBD1. The germline gives CDR1 SGDLS, CDR2 YYNGEE. This CDR3 is built from 14 residues. CDR3 region: CASSVDTRGPPLAW. CDR3 nucleotides: TGTGCCAGCAGCGTAGATACCAGGGGGCCTCCCTTGGCGTGG.

This clonotype was found a few times. V is TRBV20-1 and J is TRBJ2-7; no clear D gene. Per the germline V gene, CDR1 is DFQATT and CDR2 is SNEGSKA (reference sequence). CDR3 length: 12 amino acids. Trimming cost V 1 base and J 5 bases, with 9 bases left between them. The CDR3 spells CSARVDVHEQYF. In nucleotides, the CDR3 is TGCAGTGCTAGAGTGGATGTCCACGAGCAGTACTTC.

The chain's CDR3 is CAITGVFNTEAFF. CDR3 in DNA: TGTGCCATCACAGGGGTTTTCAACACTGAAGCTTTCTTT. The rearrangement joins TRBV6-1 to TRBJ1-1, with 7 nucleotides matching TRBD1. V trimming: 10 bases; J trimming: 2 bases; junction bases outside the gene matches: 7. The CDR3 sequence is 13 residues long. The V gene's germline CDR1 is MNHNS and CDR2 SASEGT.

This clonotype was detected only a few times. As DNA, the CDR3 is TGTGCCAGTAGTATAGTTGGCGGTAACTATGGCTACACCTTC. The encoded protein is CASSIVGGNYGYTF. The V and J genes are TRBV19 and TRBJ1-2; no clear D. Per germline, CDR1 LNHDA and CDR2 SQIVND (reference sequence). The V gene lost 1 base and the J gene lost 1 base, with 7 bases spanning the gap. The CDR3 runs 14 residues.

This rearrangement joins TRBV6-4 to TRBJ2-5; D is undetermined. V was trimmed by 3 bases and J by 8 bases, leaving 16 bases between them. The CDR3 consists of 14 residues. Germline V gene lookup returns CDR1 MRHNA and CDR2 SNTAGT. In nucleotides, the CDR3 is TGTGCCAGCAGTGAATCTTTTACGGCGGAAACCCAGTACTTC. As protein: CASSESFTAETQYF.